This T cell receptor beta chain was identified in a study of shared clonotypes between healthy human individuals. Study-wide context: CD4 naive and memory got three plates each, CD8 naive two, CD8 memory one.

When replicate PCRs were run on sorted subsets, they used 150 to 250 ng DNA, about 30,000 T cell genomes. Profiled with immunoSEQ multiplex PCR; TCRdb holds only in-frame clones, not every one. This table has 2 million to 2.5 million clones, 80% to 95% appearing once. The split of CD4+ cells yielded CD45RA+ naive and CD45RA-negative memory subsets. This receptor was taken from a man aged 18 to 30 in good health. Some clones in this sample may be carry-over from other donors' samples. Sequenced sample: naive CD4+ T cells from PBMCs. Subset here: CD45RA+ positively selected.

CDR3 DNA sequence: TGTGCCAGCAGCGCGACAGGGTCTGACGAGCAGTACTTC. Translating gives CASSATGSDEQYF. The chain is built from TRBV11-1 and TRBJ2-7; TRBD1 aligns across 7 bases. In germline, CDR1 is SGHAT, CDR2 FQDESV (reference sequence). The V and J ends lost 5 bases and 5 bases, in that order; junction bases with no gene match: 6. This CDR3 has 13 residues.